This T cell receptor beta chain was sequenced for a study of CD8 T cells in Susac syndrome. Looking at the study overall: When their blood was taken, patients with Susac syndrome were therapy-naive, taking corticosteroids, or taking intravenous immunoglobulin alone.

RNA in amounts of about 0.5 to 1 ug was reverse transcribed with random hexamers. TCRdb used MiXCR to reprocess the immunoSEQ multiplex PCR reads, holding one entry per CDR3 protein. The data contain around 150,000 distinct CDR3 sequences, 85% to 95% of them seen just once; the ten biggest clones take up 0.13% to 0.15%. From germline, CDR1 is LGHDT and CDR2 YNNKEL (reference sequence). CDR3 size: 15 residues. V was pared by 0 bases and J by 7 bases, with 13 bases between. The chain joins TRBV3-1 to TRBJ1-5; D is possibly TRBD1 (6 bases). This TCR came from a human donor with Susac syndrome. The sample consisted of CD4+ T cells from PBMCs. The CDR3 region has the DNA TGTGCCAGCAGCCAAGATCTTGGGGGCGCGCAGCCCCAGCATTTT. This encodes CASSQDLGGAQPQHF.